The subject of this entry is one T cell receptor (beta chain). What it binds is unknown. Patients with uncontrolled infections, other autoimmune diseases, pregnancy or lactation were excluded. Diagnosis relied on clinical symptoms, serum thyroxine and TRAb, thyroid ultrasound and orbital computed tomography. Any symptoms of ophthalmopathy came after the first hyperthyroidism diagnosis, from which the blood sample dates. The data were taken from a study of T cells in Graves' hyperthyroidism and ophthalmopathy. The study's findings and limits: Blood also showed most of the thyroid clonotypes that were expanded above 0.001.

TCR beta CDR3 regions were amplified from RNA transcripts. Initially, a first-round RT-PCR of the TCR CDR3 employed the HTBI primer set. Each CDR3 protein gets one entry after TCRdb re-called the multiplex PCR reads with MiXCR. The sample contains fewer than 300,000 distinct CDR3 sequences, less than 30% of which appear only once. The J segment lost 4 bases and the V segment lost 1 base, leaving 5 bases of the junction unmatched. The CDR3 has 15 residues. The sequencing sample was made of blood. The chain couples TRBV12-3 or TRBV12-4 to TRBJ1-2; 8 nucleotides align to TRBD1. The sequence was collected from a middle-aged man with Graves' hyperthyroidism that later progressed to Graves' ophthalmopathy. The CDR3 loop is CASSLGLQGGYGYTF. DNA of the CDR3: TGTGCCAGCAGTTTAGGTCTACAGGGGGGCTATGGCTACACCTTC.